Below, one TCR beta chain is given with its context. All enrollees were roughly 18 to 89 years old and from about 25 US areas. Participants reported their clinical history, and cohort assignment relied on those reports. The ends lost 5 bases at V and 2 bases at J; junction bases unmatched: 7. Looked up from germline, CDR1 is LNHDA and CDR2 is SQIVND (reference sequence). This CDR3 contains 15 residues. The data originate from a study of blood T cell repertoires in COVID-19. The table came from immunoSEQ multiplex PCR; TCRdb's copy has only in-frame clones and leaves some out. The sample has about 240,000 clones, roughly 91% seen once.

This receptor was identified in a woman aged 25-40 years who had recovered from COVID-19. This chain links TRBV19 with TRBJ2-7, with 9 bases identical to TRBD1. Sequenced input: PBMCs or T cells enriched from blood (not recorded which). The CDR3 region is CASSPRGQGTYEQYF. The CDR3 DNA is TGTGCCAGTAGTCCCCGGGGACAGGGCACCTACGAGCAGTACTTC.